A single sample is the source of the 32 T cell receptor beta chains below, sequenced in a study of OX40 agonist ivuxolimab in advanced cancers. Sequencing was performed with immunoSEQ multiplex PCR; in TCRdb, only in-frame clones are kept and a portion is missing. The table shows more than 35,000 clones, with roughly 80% occurring only once. The sample here was CD4+ or CD8+ T cells sorted from blood, taken in a trial of the OX40 agonist ivuxolimab. These receptors all stem from an adult with an advanced solid tumor such as melanoma, head and neck, liver or kidney cancer.

CDR3 in amino acids: CSAFRQDLYTF. The DNA for the CDR3 is TGCAGTGCTTTTAGACAGGACCTCTACACCTTC. V usage is TRBV20-1 and J usage is TRBJ1-2; a weak D match, TRBD1 (6 bases). This CDR3 region has 11 residues. V was shortened by 5 bases and J by 10 bases, with 14 bases between the two germline ends. Germline CDR1 and CDR2: DFQATT and SNEGSKA (reference sequence).

The chain links TRBV10-3 to TRBJ2-7; D is uncertain. The CDR3 extends over 14 amino acids. Trimming took off 0 bases at V and 5 bases at J, with 11 bases between the two ends. Germline-derived CDR1 and CDR2 are ENHRY and SYGVKD. The CDR3 is CAISESRAGHEQYF. CDR3 nucleotide sequence: TGTGCCATCAGTGAGTCAAGGGCCGGCCACGAGCAGTACTTC.

The genes are TRBV19 and TRBJ2-3; 15 bases map to TRBD2. The CDR3 consists of 13 residues. The V segment lost 9 bases and the J segment 7 bases; nucleotides outside the gene matches: 2. From germline, CDR1 is LNHDA and CDR2 SQIVND (reference sequence). In DNA, the CDR3 is TGTGCCAGCGGGACTAGCGGGAGGAATACGCAGTATTTT. It translates to CASGTSGRNTQYF.

The J gene is TRBJ2-7, the V gene TRBV19; no reliable D call. The CDR3 is made up of 15 amino acids. Germline V gives CDR1 LNHDA, CDR2 SQIVND (reference sequence). The V and J ends lost 3 bases and 0 bases respectively, with 12 bases between them. The chain's CDR3 is CASSMNYPSSYEQYF. For the CDR3, the DNA is TGTGCCAGTAGTATGAACTATCCCTCCTCCTACGAGCAGTACTTC.

The chain combines TRBV2 with TRBJ1-2, with a possible D match to TRBD1 (6 bases). The ends were cut back, 6 bases at V and 8 bases at J, with 13 bases in the middle. The CDR3 is 12 residues long. CDR1 SNHLY and CDR2 FYNNEI come from the germline V gene. The CDR3 nucleotides are TGTGCCAGCAGCGTATACAGGGACGGCTACACCTTC. Translating it yields CASSVYRDGYTF.

The V call is TRBV7-6, the J call TRBJ2-7; D uncertain. Germline loops: CDR1 SGHVS, CDR2 FNYEAQ. V lost 3 bases to trimming and J lost 4 bases, with 10 bases between them. The CDR3 is 13 amino acids. The CDR3 sequence is CASSFSGSYEQYF. The CDR3 DNA reads TGTGCCAGCAGCTTTAGTGGTTCGTACGAGCAGTACTTC.

The chain employs TRBV4-1 and TRBJ1-3; the match to TRBD1 covers 7 bases. CDR1 is MGHRA and CDR2 is YSYEKL in the germline V gene. The CDR3 is 16 amino acids. The ends lost 2 bases at V and 4 bases at J; junction bases unmatched: 8. The DNA of the CDR3 is TGCGCCAGCAGCCAACCCCGACAGGGTAAGGGAAACACCATATATTTT. It translates to CASSQPRQGKGNTIYF.

This clone was seen a handful of times. The chain is built from TRBV7-6 and TRBJ2-3; TRBD2 matches 13 bases. The CDR3 runs 17 residues. CDR1 is SGHVS and CDR2 is FNYEAQ in the germline V gene. The V and J ends lost 4 bases and 0 bases, in that order; junction bases with no gene match: 4. In nucleotides, the CDR3 is TGTGCCAGCAGCTCGACTAGCGGGAGGCCTAGCACAGATACGCAGTATTTT. It translates to CASSSTSGRPSTDTQYF.

The chain has TRBV19 and TRBJ2-4; possibly TRBD1 or TRBD2 for D (6 bases each). V lost 3 bases, J lost 7 bases, and 16 bases lay in between. Looked up from germline, CDR1 is LNHDA and CDR2 is SQIVND (reference sequence). The CDR3 spans 15 residues. The CDR3 protein is CASSMAHTGRNIQYF. The CDR3 coding sequence is TGTGCCAGTAGTATGGCCCATACAGGGAGGAACATTCAGTACTTC.

The V and J genes are TRBV18 and TRBJ1-5; tentatively, D is TRBD1 (5 bases). Germline CDR1 KGHSH, CDR2 LQKENI. The length of the CDR3 is 18 residues. V gave up 1 base and J gave up 0 bases, with 16 bases separating them. CDR3 region: CASSPRRDLGNSNQPQHF. The DNA of the CDR3 is TGTGCCAGCTCACCACGTAGGGACCTTGGGAATAGCAATCAGCCCCAGCATTTT.

This clone was picked up one time. The chain combines TRBV6-5 with TRBJ1-2; D is undetermined. V gave up 6 bases and J gave up 4 bases, with 15 bases separating them. This CDR3 has 14 residues. The V gene's germline CDR1 is MNHEY and CDR2 SVGAGI. The CDR3 nucleotides read TGTGCCAGCAGCTATAATAAGGGAGGCTATGGCTACACCTTC. It translates to CASSYNKGGYGYTF.

This rearrangement joins TRBV10-1 to TRBJ2-1; D tentatively reads TRBD1 or TRBD2 (5 bases each). The germline V and J ends were trimmed by 2 bases and 10 bases, with 21 bases remaining between them. Germline V gene lookup returns CDR1 WNHNN and CDR2 SYGVQD (reference sequence). The CDR3 runs 16 residues. CDR3 loop: CASSEPLRVLRDEQFF. CDR3 in DNA: TGCGCCAGCAGTGAGCCCCTCCGGGTTTTAAGGGACGAGCAGTTCTTC.

The chain uses TRBV4-1 and TRBJ1-5, with 7 bases fitting TRBD1. The CDR3 has 15 amino acids. CDR1 is MGHRA and CDR2 is YSYEKL in the germline V gene. V gave up 5 bases and J gave up 3 bases; unmatched junction bases: 7. In DNA form, the CDR3 reads TGCGCCAGCAGCTTACGGGACAGTGACAATCAGCCCCAGCATTTT. It is translated as CASSLRDSDNQPQHF.

This chain uses TRBV6-6 with TRBJ2-3, with D possibly being TRBD1 or TRBD2 (5 bases each). The CDR3 has 12 residues. Per germline, CDR1 MNHNY and CDR2 SVGAGI (reference sequence). The V end was cut by 7 bases, the J end by 2 bases, with 7 bases between. CDR3 nucleotides: TGTGCCAGCACCGGGACCACAGATACGCAGTATTTT. It is translated as CASTGTTDTQYF.

This clone was seen only a few times. The rearrangement uses TRBV19 and TRBJ2-5, with TRBD1 matching 10 bases. V shed 5 bases and J 2 bases; nucleotides not matched to a gene: 5. Germline CDR1 and CDR2: LNHDA and SQIVND (reference sequence). The CDR3 covers 15 residues. The CDR3 reads CASSPWDRGQETQYF. The CDR3 nucleotides are TGTGCCAGTAGTCCCTGGGACAGGGGACAAGAGACCCAGTACTTC.

V gene TRBV7-7 combines with J gene TRBJ1-3; D call uncertain. CDR1 is SSHAT and CDR2 is FNYEAQ in the germline V gene (reference sequence). V lost 1 base and J lost 4, with 11 bases in between. This CDR3 region has 15 residues. CDR3 bases: TGTGCCAGCAGCTTAGGGATCGAACGGGGAAACACCATATATTTT. This encodes CASSLGIERGNTIYF.

This clone was seen a single time. This chain connects TRBV18 to TRBJ1-5; perhaps TRBD1 as D (5 bases). The CDR3 contains 14 residues. V was pared by 4 bases and J by 5 bases, with 12 bases between. Germline V gene lookup returns CDR1 KGHSH and CDR2 LQKENI. The CDR3 DNA follows: TGTGCCAGCTCACTGGGGGGGGAAGATCAGCCCCAGCATTTT. Translation: CASSLGGEDQPQHF.

V is TRBV7-2 and J is TRBJ2-5; weak D call: TRBD2 (5 bases). CDR1 is SGHTA, CDR2 FQGNSA, per germline. The CDR3 extends over 14 amino acids. Trimming cost V 5 bases and J 2 bases, with 12 bases left between them. The CDR3 spells CASSPRTQQETQYF. CDR3 nucleotide sequence: TGTGCCAGCAGCCCCCGGACTCAACAAGAGACCCAGTACTTC.

The V call is TRBV6-4, the J call TRBJ2-1, with TRBD2 identical over 15 bases. V shed 9 bases and J 0 bases; nucleotides not matched to a gene: 6. This CDR3 comprises 17 residues. The V gene's germline CDR1 is MRHNA and CDR2 SNTAGT. The CDR3 reads CASAGTSGRSSYNEQFF. In nucleotides, the CDR3 is TGTGCCAGTGCCGGGACTAGCGGGAGGAGCTCCTACAATGAGCAGTTCTTC.

The chain is built from TRBV18 and TRBJ1-1; no firm D call. V shed 2 bases and J shed 4 bases, with 14 bases lying between them. Per the germline V gene, CDR1 is KGHSH and CDR2 is LQKENI. The length of the CDR3 is 15 residues. CDR3 sequence reads: CASSPNSGSGTEAFF. Written as DNA, the CDR3 is TGTGCCAGCTCACCAAATTCAGGAAGTGGCACTGAAGCTTTCTTT.

V gene TRBV29-1 combines with J gene TRBJ1-1; D is unresolved. Trimming stripped 1 base from V and 4 bases from J, with 10 bases between. CDR1 is SQVTM, CDR2 ANQGSEA, per germline. CDR3 length: 13 residues. The DNA of the CDR3 is TGCAGCGTTGAAGGAGGGTTGAGCACTGAAGCTTTCTTT. Translation gives CSVEGGLSTEAFF. Filled out from reference TRBV29-1 and TRBJ1-1, the complete variable domain reads SAVISQKPSRDICQRGTSLTIQCQVDSQVTMMFWYRQQPGQSLTLIATANQGSEATYESGFVIDKFPISRPNLTFSTLTVSNMSPEDSSIYLCSVEGGLSTEAFFGQGTRLTVV.

The chain uses TRBV5-4 and TRBJ1-6, with D perhaps TRBD1 (6 bases). The CDR3 spans 15 residues. CDR1 SGHNT and CDR2 YYREEE come from the germline V gene (reference sequence). Between the trimmed V and J ends, which lost 4 bases and 3 bases, there was a span of 11 bases. CDR3 residues: CASSPGGGYNSPLHF. DNA of the CDR3: TGTGCCAGCAGCCCGGGAGGGGGCTATAATTCACCCCTCCACTTT.

The gene calls are TRBV5-1 and TRBJ2-3, with 7 bases fitting TRBD1. Germline lookup yields CDR1 SGHRS and CDR2 YFSETQ. Germline trimming cut 3 bases from V and 3 bases from J; bases unmatched to any gene: 10. The CDR3 totals 16 residues. The CDR3 DNA sequence: TGCGCCAGCAGCTCCGAGGGACAGATGGGTACAGATACGCAGTATTTT. Translation: CASSSEGQMGTDTQYF. The whole variable domain, remainder taken from reference TRBV5-1 and TRBJ2-3, is KAGVTQTPRYLIKTRGQQVTLSCSPISGHRSVSWYQQTPGQGLQFLFEYFSETQRNKGNFPGRFSGRQFSNSRSEMNVSTLELGDSALYLCASSSEGQMGTDTQYFGPGTRLTVL.

V is TRBV7-2 and J is TRBJ2-5; 7 nucleotides line up with TRBD1. Germline V gene data show CDR1 as SGHTA and CDR2 as FQGNSA. After removal of 0 bases from V and 5 bases from J, the junction contained 6 bases not matched to a gene. The CDR3 contains 15 residues. CDR3 DNA sequence: TGTGCCAGCAGCTTAGCTAAAGGGGGCTGGGAGACCCAGTACTTC. This gives the protein CASSLAKGGWETQYF.

The chain carries TRBV11-2 and TRBJ2-3, with D unresolved. Per the germline V gene, CDR1 is SGHAT and CDR2 is FQNNGV. This CDR3 region has 16 residues. Trimming shortened V by 5 bases and J by 3 bases, and 18 bases separated the two germline ends. DNA for the CDR3: TGTGCCAGCAGCCAATCTCAATGGCGGTCGACAGATACGCAGTATTTT. This gives the protein CASSQSQWRSTDTQYF.

CDR3 sequence reads: CASSYIGAAGGRTDTQYF. The CDR3 nucleotides read TGTGCCAGCAGCTATATAGGCGCGGCGGGAGGGCGAACAGATACGCAGTATTTT. The chain has TRBV7-9 and TRBJ2-3, with TRBD2 identical over 9 bases. The CDR3 loop spans 18 amino acids. The germline gives CDR1 SEHNR, CDR2 FQNEAQ (reference sequence). Trimming at V came to 4 bases and at J to 3 bases, leaving 14 bases not matched to a gene.

This chain links TRBV10-2 with TRBJ1-5; TRBD1 matches 10 bases. The germline V gene encodes CDR1 WSHSY and CDR2 SAAADI. V dropped 0 bases and J dropped 0; count of bases not matched to a gene: 8. CDR3 length: 19 amino acids. CDR3 coding DNA: TGCGCCAGCAGTGAGTCGACCGGGACAGGGGTCTATAGCAATCAGCCCCAGCATTTT. It yields the protein CASSESTGTGVYSNQPQHF.

This clone was picked up one time. This chain connects TRBV21-1 to TRBJ1-3; the D call in the table, TRBD1, was not verified against the DNA. TRBV21-1 is a pseudogene locus. The CDR3 is 16 amino acids. CDR3 nucleotide sequence: TGTGCCAGCAGCAAAAAAAGGCGGACAGGGGGAAACACCATATATTTT. The encoded protein is CASSKKRRTGGNTIYF.

In its sample, this clone was seen once. The chain joins TRBV13 to TRBJ2-7, with a tentative D call TRBD1 (5 bases). The CDR3 sequence is 14 residues long. Germline CDR1 reads PRHDT; CDR2 reads FYEKMQ (reference sequence). The V and J ends lost 5 bases and 7 bases respectively, with 18 bases between them. CDR3 amino acids: CASSPGGRAHEQYF. In DNA, the CDR3 is TGTGCCAGCAGCCCCGGTGGCAGGGCACATGAGCAGTACTTC. The whole variable domain, remainder taken from reference TRBV13 and TRBJ2-7, is AAGVIQSPRHLIKEKRETATLKCYPIPRHDTVYWYQQGPGQDPQFLISFYEKMQSDKGSIPDRFSAQQFSDYHSELNMSSLELGDSALYFCASSPGGRAHEQYFGPGTRLTVT.

DNA for the CDR3: TGTGCCAGCAGCGACCCGCCAGAAAACAATGAGCAGTTCTTC. It yields the protein CASSDPPENNEQFF. J is TRBJ2-1 and V is TRBV11-2, with unresolved D. Trimming took 5 bases from V and 5 from J, leaving 13 bases between them. The germline V gene encodes CDR1 SGHAT and CDR2 FQNNGV. CDR3 length equals 14 residues.

This sequence joins TRBV29-1 and TRBJ2-1; 10 bases are a match to TRBD2. This CDR3 is 13 amino acids long. V was clipped by 7 bases and J by 6 bases; unmatched bases: 6. Germline V gives CDR1 SQVTM, CDR2 ANQGSEA. The CDR3 DNA is TGCAGCGGTCTAGCGGGAGATAGCAATGAGCAGTTCTTC. It encodes CSGLAGDSNEQFF.

V and J are TRBV7-2 and TRBJ1-1, with 7 bases matching TRBD1. V gave up 3 bases and J gave up 5 bases; unmatched junction bases: 6. The CDR3 loop spans 14 amino acids. Germline CDR1 reads SGHTA; CDR2 reads FQGNSA. In nucleotides, the CDR3 is TGTGCCAGCAGCTTTACTGGGACAGAGACTGAAGCTTTCTTT. Protein sequence: CASSFTGTETEAFF.